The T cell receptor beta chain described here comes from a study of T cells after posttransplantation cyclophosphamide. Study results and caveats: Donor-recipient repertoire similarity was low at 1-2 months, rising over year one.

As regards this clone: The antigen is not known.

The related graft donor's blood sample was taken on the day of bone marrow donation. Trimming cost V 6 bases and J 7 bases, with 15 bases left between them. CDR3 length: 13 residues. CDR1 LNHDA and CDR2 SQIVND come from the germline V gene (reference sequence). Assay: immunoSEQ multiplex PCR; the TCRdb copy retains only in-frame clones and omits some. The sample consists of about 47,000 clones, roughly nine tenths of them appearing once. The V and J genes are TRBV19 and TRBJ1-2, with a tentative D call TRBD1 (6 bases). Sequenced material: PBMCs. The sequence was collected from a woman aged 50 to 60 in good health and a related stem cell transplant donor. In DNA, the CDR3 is TGTGCCAGTAGCCCGGCGGGGGCAGGTGGCTACACCTTC. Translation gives CASSPAGAGGYTF.